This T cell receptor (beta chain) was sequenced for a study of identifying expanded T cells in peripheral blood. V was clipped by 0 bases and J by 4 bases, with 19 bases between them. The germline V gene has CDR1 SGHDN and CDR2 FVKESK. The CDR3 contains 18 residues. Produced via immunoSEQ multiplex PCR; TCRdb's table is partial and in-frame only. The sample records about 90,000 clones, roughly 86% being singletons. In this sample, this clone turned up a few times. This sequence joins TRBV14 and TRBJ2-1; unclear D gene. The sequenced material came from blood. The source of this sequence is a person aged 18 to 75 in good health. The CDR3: CASSQDIRSGLGYNEQFF. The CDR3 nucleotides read TGTGCCAGCAGCCAAGACATCCGGTCGGGTCTGGGGTACAATGAGCAGTTCTTC.